One sample yielded the 15 T cell receptor beta chains listed below, sequenced in a study of technical replicates of blood from a handful of donors. TCRdb keeps only in-frame clones here, not all; method: immunoSEQ multiplex PCR. The sample has around 83,000 clones; roughly 93% are singletons. The sample consisted of T cells isolated from PBMCs. These receptors came from a human donor in good health.

As DNA, the CDR3 is TGTGCCAGCAGTCTTGGCCCGGGACAGGGTGGGTCCGAGCAGTACTTC. Its translation is CASSLGPGQGGSEQYF. V and J are TRBV27 and TRBJ2-7; 9 bases fit TRBD1. There are 16 residues in the CDR3. Losses at the gene ends were 5 bases for V and 6 bases for J; bases not matched to a gene: 14. CDR1 MNHEY and CDR2 SMNVEV come from the germline V gene (reference sequence).

V usage is TRBV21-1 and J usage is TRBJ2-4; TRBD1, as called in the table, went unchecked against the DNA. TRBV21-1 is deemed a pseudogene. The CDR3 runs 15 residues. In nucleotides, the CDR3 is TGTGCCAGCAGCATTCGACAGGGAGCCAAAAACATTCAGTACTTC. Amino acids: CASSIRQGAKNIQYF.

The chain recombines TRBV5-6 with TRBJ2-7; 10 nucleotides align to TRBD1. The CDR3 has 15 amino acids. V was clipped by 3 bases and J by 2 bases; unmatched bases: 5. Germline CDR1 SGHDT, CDR2 YYEEEE. The CDR3 coding sequence is TGTGCCAGCAGCTCCGGGACAGGGGACCCCTACGAGCAGTACTTC. It translates to CASSSGTGDPYEQYF.

As DNA, the CDR3 is TGTGCTAGTGGTTTGGTAACAGGGGGCATAGATACGCAGTATTTT. Translation: CASGLVTGGIDTQYF. This sequence joins TRBV12-5 and TRBJ2-3; 9 bases map to TRBD1. The CDR3 runs 15 residues. Germline V gives CDR1 LGHNT, CDR2 FRNRAP. V lost 0 bases, J lost 5 bases, and 3 bases stayed unmatched.

This clone was detected a few times. CDR3 in DNA: TGCAGTGCGTGGTACGGGGTAGCTTTCTTT. It codes for CSAWYGVAFF. This chain connects TRBV20-1 to TRBJ1-1; no clear D. The germline V gene has CDR1 DFQATT and CDR2 SNEGSKA (reference sequence). The CDR3 totals 10 residues. V gave up 6 bases and J gave up 10 bases, with 12 bases separating them.

This clone appeared once. The gene calls are TRBV21-1 and TRBJ2-7; whether TRBD2, the table's D call, matches the DNA was not checked. TRBV21-1 is reported as a pseudogene. The CDR3 is 14 amino acids. CDR3 sequence: CASSKVCVFYEQYF. CDR3 nucleotides: TGTGCCAGCAGCAAAGTCTGTGTGTTTTACGAGCAGTACTTC.

The chain recombines TRBV27 with TRBJ2-3, with 11 bases matching TRBD2. V was clipped by 3 bases and J by 0 bases; unmatched bases: 11. CDR3 length: 19 residues. CDR1 is MNHEY, CDR2 SMNVEV, per germline (reference sequence). Here the CDR3 reads CASSFNGLAGPFSTDTQYF. The CDR3 coding sequence is TGTGCCAGCAGTTTTAACGGACTAGCGGGCCCCTTCAGCACAGATACGCAGTATTTT.

This clone was picked up one time. This chain connects TRBV27 to TRBJ1-1; D is undetermined. The CDR3 is 16 amino acids. V gave up 3 bases and J gave up 1 base, with 15 bases separating them. Germline V CDR1 and CDR2: MNHEY, SMNVEV (reference sequence). The CDR3 nucleotides are TGTGCCAGCAGTTTCCGTCGCGGAGGTGGGAACACTGAAGCTTTCTTT. Protein sequence: CASSFRRGGGNTEAFF.

CDR3 coding DNA: TGTGCCTTCCGGGACTGGCAGTCCTACGAGCAGTACTTC. It translates to CAFRDWQSYEQYF. The chain employs TRBV30 and TRBJ2-7; a possible D gene is TRBD2 (6 bases). Trimming shortened V by 7 bases and J by 1 base, and 14 bases separated the two germline ends. The CDR3 is 13 residues long. The germline CDR1 and CDR2 sequences are GTSNPN and SVGIG (reference sequence).

This clone was observed a few times. This chain links TRBV7-2 with TRBJ2-7, with 10 nucleotides matching TRBD2. Germline CDR1 SGHTA, CDR2 FQGNSA. V lost 5 bases and J lost 0; bases outside the gene matches: 7. The CDR3 runs to 16 residues. The CDR3, as DNA: TGTGCCAGCAGCACCACACTAGCGGGACTCTCCTACGAGCAGTACTTC. This encodes CASSTTLAGLSYEQYF.

The chain recombines TRBV2 with TRBJ1-4; no firm D call. Per the germline V gene, CDR1 is SNHLY and CDR2 is FYNNEI. Trimming cost V 7 bases and J 3 bases, with 18 bases left between them. There are 16 residues in the CDR3. CDR3 DNA: TGTGCCAGCACCCTCAATGGGCCAGTCTCTAATGAAAAACTGTTTTTT. This sequence encodes CASTLNGPVSNEKLFF.

This clone was detected only once. The gene calls are TRBV5-4 and TRBJ2-1, with 9 bases matching TRBD1. V was pared by 1 base and J by 7 bases, with 9 bases of the junction left unmatched. Germline values: CDR1 SGHNT, CDR2 YYREEE (reference sequence). The CDR3 spans 16 residues. CDR3 nucleotides: TGTGCCAGCAGCTTGTATGCTTTAGGACAGGGGAATGAGCAGTTCTTC. It yields the protein CASSLYALGQGNEQFF.

The J gene is TRBJ2-3, the V gene TRBV11-3; 11 bases agree with TRBD2. The germline V gene encodes CDR1 SGHNT and CDR2 YENEEA. V shed 5 bases, J shed 2 bases, and the junction held 6 bases outside the gene matches. CDR3 length: 16 amino acids. CDR3 coding DNA: TGTGCCAGCAGCGTCGGGACTAGCGGTTTCACAGATACGCAGTATTTT. This sequence encodes CASSVGTSGFTDTQYF. The variable domain in full, completed from reference TRBV11-3 and TRBJ2-3, reads EAGVVQSPRYKIIEKKQPVAFWCNPISGHNTLYWYLQNLGQGPELLIRYENEEAVDDSQLPKDRFSAERLKGVDSTLKIQPAELGDSAVYLCASSVGTSGFTDTQYFGPGTRLTVL.

The chain joins TRBV7-6 to TRBJ2-3; the match to TRBD2 covers 9 bases. V dropped 6 bases and J dropped 2; count of bases not matched to a gene: 6. Germline V gene lookup returns CDR1 SGHVS and CDR2 FNYEAQ. This CDR3 comprises 15 residues. The CDR3 spells CASRGAGGNTDTQYF. As DNA, the CDR3 is TGTGCCAGCAGAGGAGCGGGAGGCAACACAGATACGCAGTATTTT.

The chain employs TRBV7-2 and TRBJ1-1; 8 bases are shared with TRBD1. Germline CDR1 and CDR2: SGHTA and FQGNSA. V shed 6 bases, J shed 11 bases, and the junction held 8 bases outside the gene matches. The CDR3 length is 12 residues. In DNA form, the CDR3 reads TGTGCCAGCAGGAGCTTGGGACAGGAGGCTTTCTTT. Amino acid sequence: CASRSLGQEAFF.